The present T cell receptor (beta chain) was sequenced within a study of blood T cells in healthy people across ages. Trimming stripped 0 bases from V and 0 bases from J, with 6 bases between. The germline CDR1 and CDR2 sequences are SGHTS and YDEGEE. The CDR3 is 14 amino acids. This clonotype occurred a few times. With a J-beta primer mix and a sample-barcoded 5' primer, a second PCR ran about 7 to 12 cycles. Each CDR3 protein gets one entry after TCRdb re-called the 5' RACE reads with MiXCR. The table has nearly 800,000 distinct CDR3 sequences, 20% to 30% seen once. This sample also belongs to another study, concerning T cells of mothers and their children. This second report adds: Thymic selection shapes TCR recombination output similarly in related and unrelated pairs.

This chain connects TRBV5-8 to TRBJ1-1; D gene ambiguous. This sequence was found in a boy aged 10-17 years in good health. Sequencing input: blood. The CDR3 here is CASSLARVNTEAFF. The CDR3 nucleotides read TGTGCCAGCAGCTTGGCCCGCGTGAACACTGAAGCTTTCTTT.